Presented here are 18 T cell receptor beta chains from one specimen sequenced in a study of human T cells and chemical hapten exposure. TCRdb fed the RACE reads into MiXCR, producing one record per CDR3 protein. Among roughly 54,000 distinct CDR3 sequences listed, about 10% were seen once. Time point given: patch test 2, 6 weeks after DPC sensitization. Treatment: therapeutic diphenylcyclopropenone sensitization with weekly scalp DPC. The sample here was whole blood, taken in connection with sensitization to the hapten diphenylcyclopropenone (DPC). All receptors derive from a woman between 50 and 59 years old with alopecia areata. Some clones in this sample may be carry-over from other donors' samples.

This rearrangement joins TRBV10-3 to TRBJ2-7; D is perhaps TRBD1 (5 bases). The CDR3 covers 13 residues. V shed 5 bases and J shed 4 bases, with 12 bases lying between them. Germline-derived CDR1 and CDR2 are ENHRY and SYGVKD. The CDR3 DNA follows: TGTGCCATCAGTACCGACAGTACATACGAGCAGTACTTC. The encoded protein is CAISTDSTYEQYF.

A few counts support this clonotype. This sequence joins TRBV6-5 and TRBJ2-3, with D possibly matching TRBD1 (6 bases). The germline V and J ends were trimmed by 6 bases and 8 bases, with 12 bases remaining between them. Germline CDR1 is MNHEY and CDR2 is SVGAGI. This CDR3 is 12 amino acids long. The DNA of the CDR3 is TGTGCCAGCAGCTCCAGGGGTGGTACGCAGTATTTT. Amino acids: CASSSRGGTQYF.

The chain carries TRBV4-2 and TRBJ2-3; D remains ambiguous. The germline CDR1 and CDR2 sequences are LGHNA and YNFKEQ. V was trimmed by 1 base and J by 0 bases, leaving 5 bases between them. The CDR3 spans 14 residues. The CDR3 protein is CASSQGDSTDTQYF. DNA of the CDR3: TGTGCCAGCAGCCAAGGGGATAGCACAGATACGCAGTATTTT.

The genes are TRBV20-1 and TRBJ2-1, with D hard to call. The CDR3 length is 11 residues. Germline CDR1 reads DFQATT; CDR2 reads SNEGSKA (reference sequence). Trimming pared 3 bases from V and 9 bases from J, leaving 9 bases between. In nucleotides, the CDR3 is TGCAGTGCTAGGGTCTCTACTGAGCAGTTCTTC. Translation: CSARVSTEQFF.

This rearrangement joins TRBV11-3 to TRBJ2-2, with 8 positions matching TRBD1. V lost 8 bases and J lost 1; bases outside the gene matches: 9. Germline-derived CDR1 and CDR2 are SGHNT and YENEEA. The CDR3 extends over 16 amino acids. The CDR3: CASAQGAGRNTGELFF. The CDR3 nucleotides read TGTGCCAGCGCCCAGGGGGCAGGGCGGAACACCGGGGAGCTGTTTTTT.

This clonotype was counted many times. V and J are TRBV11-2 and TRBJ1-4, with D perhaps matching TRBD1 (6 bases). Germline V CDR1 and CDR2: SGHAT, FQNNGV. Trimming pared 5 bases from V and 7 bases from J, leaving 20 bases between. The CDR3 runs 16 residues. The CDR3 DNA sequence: TGTGCCAGCAGCCCCGAACCTGACAGGAGGGCTGAAAAACTGTTTTTT. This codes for CASSPEPDRRAEKLFF.

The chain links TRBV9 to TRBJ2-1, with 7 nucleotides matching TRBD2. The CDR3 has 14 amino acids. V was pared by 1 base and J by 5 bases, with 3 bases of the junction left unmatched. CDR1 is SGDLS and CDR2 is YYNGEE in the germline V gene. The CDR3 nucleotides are TGTGCCAGCAGCGTAATGGCGGGAGACAATGAGCAGTTCTTC. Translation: CASSVMAGDNEQFF.

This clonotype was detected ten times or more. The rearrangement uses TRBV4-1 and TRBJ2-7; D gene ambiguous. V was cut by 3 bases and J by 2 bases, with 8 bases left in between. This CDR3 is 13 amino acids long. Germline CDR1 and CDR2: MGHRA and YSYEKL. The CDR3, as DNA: TGCGCCAGCAGCCAGTGGGCAACCTACGAGCAGTACTTC. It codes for CASSQWATYEQYF.

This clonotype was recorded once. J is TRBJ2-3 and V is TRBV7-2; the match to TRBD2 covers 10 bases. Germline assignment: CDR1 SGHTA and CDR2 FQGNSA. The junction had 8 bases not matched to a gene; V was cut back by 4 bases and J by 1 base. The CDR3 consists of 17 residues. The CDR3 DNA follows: TGTGCCAGCAGCTCCTTAGCGGGGGGCTTGGGCACAGATACGCAGTATTTT. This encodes CASSSLAGGLGTDTQYF.

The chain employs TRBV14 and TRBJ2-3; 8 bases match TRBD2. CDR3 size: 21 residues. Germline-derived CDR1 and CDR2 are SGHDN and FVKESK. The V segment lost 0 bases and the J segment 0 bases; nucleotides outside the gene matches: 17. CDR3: CASSQDPMGSGVLASTDTQYF. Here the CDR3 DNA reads TGTGCCAGCAGCCAAGATCCCATGGGTAGCGGGGTCCTCGCCAGCACAGATACGCAGTATTTT. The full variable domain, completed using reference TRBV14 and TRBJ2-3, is EAGVTQFPSHSVIEKGQTVTLRCDPISGHDNLYWYRRVMGKEIKFLLHFVKESKQDESGMPNNRFLAERTGGTYSTLKVQPAELEDSGVYFCASSQDPMGSGVLASTDTQYFGPGTRLTVL.

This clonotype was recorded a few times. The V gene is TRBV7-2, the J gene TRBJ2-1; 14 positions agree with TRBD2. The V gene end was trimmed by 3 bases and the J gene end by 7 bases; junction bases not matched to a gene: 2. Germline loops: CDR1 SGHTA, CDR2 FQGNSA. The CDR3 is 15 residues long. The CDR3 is CASSLGLAGVNEQFF. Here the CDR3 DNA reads TGTGCCAGCAGCTTGGGACTAGCGGGGGTTAATGAGCAGTTCTTC.

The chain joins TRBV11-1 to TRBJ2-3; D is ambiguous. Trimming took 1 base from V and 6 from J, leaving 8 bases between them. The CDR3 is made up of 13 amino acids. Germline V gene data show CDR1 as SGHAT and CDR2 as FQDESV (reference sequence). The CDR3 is CASSLVVLDTQYF. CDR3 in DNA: TGTGCCAGCAGCTTAGTTGTTTTGGATACGCAGTATTTT. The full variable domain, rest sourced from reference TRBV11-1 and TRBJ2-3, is EAEVAQSPRYKITEKSQAVAFWCDPISGHATLYWYRQILGQGPELLVQFQDESVVDDSQLPKDRFSAERLKGVDSTLKIQPAELGDSAMYLCASSLVVLDTQYFGPGTRLTVL.

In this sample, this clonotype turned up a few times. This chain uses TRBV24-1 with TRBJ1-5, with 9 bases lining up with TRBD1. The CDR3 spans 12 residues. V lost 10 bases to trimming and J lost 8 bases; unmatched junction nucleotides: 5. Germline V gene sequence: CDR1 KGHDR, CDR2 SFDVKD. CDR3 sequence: CATQGAGEPQHF. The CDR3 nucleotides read TGTGCCACACAGGGGGCTGGTGAGCCCCAGCATTTT.

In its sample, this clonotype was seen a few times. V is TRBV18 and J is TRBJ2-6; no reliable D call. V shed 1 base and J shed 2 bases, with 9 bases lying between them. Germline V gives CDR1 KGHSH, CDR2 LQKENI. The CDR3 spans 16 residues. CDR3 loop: CASSPQGSPGANVLTF. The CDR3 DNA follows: TGTGCCAGCTCACCACAGGGCAGCCCTGGGGCCAACGTCCTGACTTTC.

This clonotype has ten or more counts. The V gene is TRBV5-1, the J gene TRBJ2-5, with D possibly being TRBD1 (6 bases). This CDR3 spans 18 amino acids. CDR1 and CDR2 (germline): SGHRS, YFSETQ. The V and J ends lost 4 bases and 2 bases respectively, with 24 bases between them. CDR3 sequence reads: CASSPPLQGNRAQETQYF. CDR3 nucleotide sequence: TGCGCCAGCAGCCCTCCCCTCCAGGGGAATAGGGCACAAGAGACCCAGTACTTC. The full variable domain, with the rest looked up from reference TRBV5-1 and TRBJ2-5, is KAGVTQTPRYLIKTRGQQVTLSCSPISGHRSVSWYQQTPGQGLQFLFEYFSETQRNKGNFPGRFSGRQFSNSRSEMNVSTLELGDSALYLCASSPPLQGNRAQETQYFGPGTRLLVL.

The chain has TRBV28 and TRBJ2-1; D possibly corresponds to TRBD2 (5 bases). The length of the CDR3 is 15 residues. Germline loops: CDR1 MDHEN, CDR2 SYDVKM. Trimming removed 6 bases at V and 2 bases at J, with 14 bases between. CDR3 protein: CASSHGVQPYNEQFF. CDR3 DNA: TGTGCCAGCAGCCACGGGGTGCAGCCCTACAATGAGCAGTTCTTC.

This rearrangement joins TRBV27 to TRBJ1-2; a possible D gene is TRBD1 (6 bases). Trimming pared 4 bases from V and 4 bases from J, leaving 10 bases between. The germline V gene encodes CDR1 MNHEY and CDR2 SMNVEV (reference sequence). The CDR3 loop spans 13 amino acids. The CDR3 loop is CASSSDRAYGYTF. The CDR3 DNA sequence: TGTGCCAGCAGTTCGGACAGAGCCTATGGCTACACCTTC.

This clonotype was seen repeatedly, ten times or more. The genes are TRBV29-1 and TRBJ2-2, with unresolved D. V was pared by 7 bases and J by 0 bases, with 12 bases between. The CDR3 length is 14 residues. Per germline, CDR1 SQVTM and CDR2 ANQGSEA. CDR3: CSGGRNTNTGELFF. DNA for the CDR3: TGCAGCGGAGGACGGAATACGAACACCGGGGAGCTGTTTTTT.